The 15 T cell receptor beta chains in this list originate from one sample, sequenced in a study of T-cell memory formation after mild COVID-19. TCRdb called the 5' RACE reads again in MiXCR, with one record for every CDR3 protein. This sample has just under 550,000 distinct CDR3 sequences; roughly 20% occur once, and the top ten carry roughly an eighth. The sequenced sample was PBMCs or a T cell subset sorted from them (not recorded which). Source of these receptors: an adult woman who had mild COVID-19 (a few samples of this study predate the infection). Cell type and time point are not known.

This clonotype appeared a few times. CDR3 region: CASSWGTAGAYNEQFF. In nucleotides, the CDR3 is TGTGCCAGCAGCTGGGGGACAGCGGGAGCCTACAATGAGCAGTTCTTC. This rearrangement joins TRBV5-4 to TRBJ2-1; D is possibly TRBD2 (8 bases). Germline V CDR1 and CDR2: SGHNT, YYREEE (reference sequence). Trimming removed 3 bases at V and 2 bases at J, with 15 bases between. This CDR3 has 16 residues. The complete variable domain, with remaining parts taken from reference TRBV5-4 and TRBJ2-1, reads ETGVTQSPTHLIKTRGQQVTLRCSSQSGHNTVSWYQQALGQGPQFIFQYYREEENGRGNFPPRFSGLQFPNYSSELNVNALELDDSALYLCASSWGTAGAYNEQFFGPGTRLTVL.

The rearrangement links TRBV29-1 to TRBJ2-5; 7 nucleotides match TRBD2. The germline V gene has CDR1 SQVTM and CDR2 ANQGSEA. V was pared by 6 bases and J by 5 bases, with 12 bases of the junction left unmatched. CDR3 length: 14 amino acids. As DNA, the CDR3 is TGCAGCGTCCGGAGGGCGGGAGAGTTGGAGACCCAGTACTTC. It encodes CSVRRAGELETQYF. The whole variable domain, remainder taken from reference TRBV29-1 and TRBJ2-5, is SAVISQKPSRDICQRGTSLTIQCQVDSQVTMMFWYRQQPGQSLTLIATANQGSEATYESGFVIDKFPISRPNLTFSTLTVSNMSPEDSSIYLCSVRRAGELETQYFGPGTRLLVL.

This clonotype came up a few times. In DNA, the CDR3 is TGTGCCAGCCAGGACAGGGGGCGCAGCTATGGCTACACCTTC. Amino acids: CASQDRGRSYGYTF. This chain links TRBV18 with TRBJ1-2; 11 bases agree with TRBD1. J gave up 4 bases and V 8 bases, and 6 bases lay outside the gene matches. CDR1 and CDR2 (germline): KGHSH, LQKENI. The CDR3 covers 14 residues.

This rearrangement joins TRBV5-1 to TRBJ2-7; 8 bases align to TRBD2. Germline CDR1 SGHRS, CDR2 YFSETQ. V lost 3 bases, J lost 0 bases, and 2 bases stayed unmatched. The CDR3 is made up of 14 amino acids. In DNA, the CDR3 is TGCGCCAGCAGCTCACTAGCGGACTCCTACGAGCAGTACTTC. Its translation: CASSSLADSYEQYF.

Turning to this clonotype: One end of the junction varies from germline; a read error may be responsible. This chain joins TRBV7-2 and TRBJ2-7; no reliable D call. The CDR3 has 14 residues. Looked up from germline, CDR1 is SGHTA and CDR2 is FQGNSA. Here the CDR3 DNA reads TGTGCCAGCAGCATAGCTGGGGTAGTCTACGAGCAGTACTTC. This codes for CASSIAGVVYEQYF.

Of note for this clonotype: The junction departs from germline at one end; a sequencing error may be responsible. This chain uses TRBV9 with TRBJ2-7; weak D call: TRBD1 (6 bases). Germline lookup yields CDR1 SGDLS and CDR2 YYNGEE. The CDR3 is 14 amino acids. This CDR3 is CASSVGDNPYEHYF. The CDR3 DNA is TGTGCCAGCAGCGTAGGGGACAATCCCTACGAGCATTACTTC.

The genes are TRBV5-6 and TRBJ2-3, with TRBD2 matching 8 bases. The CDR3 has 16 residues. The germline gives CDR1 SGHDT, CDR2 YYEEEE. Trimming took 3 bases from V and 3 from J; bases not matched to a gene: 9. CDR3 sequence reads: CASSWGLGGGTDTQYF. The CDR3 DNA is TGTGCCAGCAGCTGGGGACTAGGAGGGGGGACAGATACGCAGTATTTT.

This clonotype was recorded many times. The V call is TRBV7-9, the J call TRBJ2-3, with 7 positions matching TRBD1. This CDR3 comprises 14 residues. Germline CDR1 and CDR2: SEHNR and FQNEAQ (reference sequence). V was pared by 4 bases and J by 1 base, with 2 bases of the junction left unmatched. This chain's CDR3 is CASSWQGGTDTQYF. CDR3 bases: TGTGCCAGCAGCTGGCAGGGGGGCACAGATACGCAGTATTTT.

In this sample, this clonotype turned up a few times. The V call is TRBV30, the J call TRBJ1-1; D remains ambiguous. V dropped 0 bases and J dropped 8 bases, with 13 bases sitting between them. The germline V gene has CDR1 GTSNPN and CDR2 SVGIG (reference sequence). This CDR3 is 13 amino acids long. For the CDR3, the DNA is TGTGCCTGGAGTGTGCGGACGAGGCCGGAAGCTTTCTTT. Protein product: CAWSVRTRPEAFF.

This clonotype occurred a few times. The J gene is TRBJ2-5, the V gene TRBV2, with D hard to call. The CDR3 is 13 amino acids. Germline-derived CDR1 and CDR2 are SNHLY and FYNNEI. The V end lost 2 bases, the J end lost 4 bases, and 8 bases lay between the germline ends. This CDR3 is CASSEMLGETQYF. In DNA form, the CDR3 reads TGTGCCAGCAGTGAAATGCTAGGAGAGACCCAGTACTTC.

A few counts support this clonotype. V gene TRBV19 combines with J gene TRBJ2-1; 10 positions match TRBD1. J gave up 4 bases and V 4 bases, and 4 bases lay outside the gene matches. The germline gives CDR1 LNHDA, CDR2 SQIVND (reference sequence). This CDR3 spans 15 amino acids. The DNA for the CDR3 is TGTGCCAGTAGTAATGACAGGGGGCTTTACAATGAGCAGTTCTTC. This codes for CASSNDRGLYNEQFF.

This clonotype was picked up a small number of times. The chain carries TRBV4-3 and TRBJ2-3, with D possibly being TRBD2 (6 bases). Germline CDR1 and CDR2: LGHNA and YSLEER. Trimming pared 3 bases from V and 5 bases from J, leaving 9 bases between. The CDR3 sequence is 13 residues long. CDR3 in DNA: TGCGCCAGCAGCCAGAATAGCGGAGATACGCAGTATTTT. This translates into CASSQNSGDTQYF.

This clonotype was detected only a few times. The rearrangement links TRBV7-9 to TRBJ1-2; a weak D match, TRBD1 (6 bases). Between the trimmed V and J ends, which lost 8 bases and 6 bases, there was a span of 19 bases. The CDR3 contains 14 residues. The germline gives CDR1 SEHNR, CDR2 FQNEAQ (reference sequence). As DNA, the CDR3 is TGTGCCAGCCGGACGGGGGGGCCCTGGGATGGCTACACCTTC. Protein: CASRTGGPWDGYTF.

The V and J genes are TRBV7-9 and TRBJ2-6, with D unclear. V was clipped by 3 bases and J by 1 base, with 16 bases between them. This CDR3 has 18 amino acids. The germline V gene encodes CDR1 SEHNR and CDR2 FQNEAQ (reference sequence). CDR3 sequence: CASSFPGEDASGANVLTF. The CDR3 nucleotides read TGTGCCAGCAGCTTTCCTGGAGAGGATGCTTCTGGGGCCAACGTCCTGACTTTC. The entire variable domain, with the rest obtained from reference TRBV7-9 and TRBJ2-6, is as follows: DTGVSQNPRHKITKRGQNVTFRCDPISEHNRLYWYRQTLGQGPEFLTYFQNEAQLEKSRLLSDRFSAERPKGSFSTLEIQRTEQGDSAMYLCASSFPGEDASGANVLTFGAGSRLTVL.

In this sample, this clonotype turned up once. The chain recombines TRBV20-1 with TRBJ1-2; 12 bases line up with TRBD1. There are 15 residues in the CDR3. Trimming at V came to 3 bases and at J to 8 bases, leaving 10 bases not matched to a gene. CDR1 is DFQATT and CDR2 is SNEGSKA in the germline V gene (reference sequence). The CDR3 region is CSASPAGQGARGYTF. The CDR3 DNA is TGCAGTGCTAGTCCCGCGGGACAGGGGGCGAGGGGCTACACCTTC.